Below, 25 T cell receptor beta chains from the same sample are listed, as sequenced in a study of T cell responses to AZD1222 COVID-19 vaccine. Produced via immunoSEQ multiplex PCR; TCRdb's table is partial and in-frame only. The sample lists over 95,000 clones, approximately 91% seen once, with 8% to 8.5% in the top ten. The sequenced sample was peripheral blood, obtained 28 days after the second AZD1222 dose. These receptors all stem from an adult who received the AZD1222 COVID-19 vaccine.

The V call is TRBV7-9, the J call TRBJ1-3, with D perhaps TRBD1 (6 bases). Trimming shortened V by 7 bases and J by 0 bases, and 10 bases separated the two germline ends. Germline V gives CDR1 SEHNR, CDR2 FQNEAQ (reference sequence). The CDR3 runs 14 residues. CDR3 in DNA: TGTGCCAGCATCCCGGACAGCTCTGGAAACACCATATATTTT. The encoded protein is CASIPDSSGNTIYF.

This chain joins TRBV4-1 and TRBJ1-4; D remains unclear. This CDR3 is 14 amino acids long. Per germline, CDR1 MGHRA and CDR2 YSYEKL. The V gene lost 4 bases and the J gene lost 2 bases, with 8 bases spanning the gap. The CDR3 sequence is CASSLTSTNEKLFF. CDR3 nucleotides: TGCGCCAGCAGCCTAACATCGACTAATGAAAAACTGTTTTTT.

The chain combines TRBV3-1 (or the pseudogene TRBV3-2) with TRBJ2-6; D unclear. Germline CDR1 reads LGHDT; CDR2 reads YNNKEL (reference sequence). With 3 bases removed from V and 4 bases from J, the gap between germline ends came to 4 bases. This CDR3 has 13 residues. As DNA, the CDR3 is TGTGCCAGCAGCCAGTTCGGGGCCAACGTCCTGACTTTC. It translates to CASSQFGANVLTF.

The V gene is TRBV28, the J gene TRBJ1-2; TRBD1 aligns across 8 bases. There are 14 residues in the CDR3. V gave up 6 bases and J gave up 3 bases; unmatched junction bases: 6. Germline values: CDR1 MDHEN, CDR2 SYDVKM. The CDR3 is CASRRTGQDYGYTF. The CDR3 DNA is TGTGCCAGCAGAAGGACAGGGCAGGACTATGGCTACACCTTC.

The rearrangement links TRBV16 to TRBJ1-1; no clear D gene. CDR1 KGHSY and CDR2 FQNENV come from the germline V gene. V shed 0 bases and J shed 3 bases, with 11 bases lying between them. There are 15 residues in the CDR3. CDR3 region: CASSQSAEVDTEAFF. The CDR3 DNA is TGTGCCAGCAGCCAATCGGCTGAGGTGGACACTGAAGCTTTCTTT.

CDR3 protein: CAWSVPPTGGRITEAFF. As DNA, the CDR3 is TGTGCCTGGAGTGTACCCCCGACAGGGGGCAGGATCACTGAAGCTTTCTTT. The chain links TRBV30 to TRBJ1-1, with TRBD1 matching over 10 bases. J gave up 4 bases and V 0 bases, and 11 bases lay outside the gene matches. Germline loops: CDR1 GTSNPN, CDR2 SVGIG (reference sequence). The CDR3 spans 17 residues.

V is TRBV7-8 and J is TRBJ1-2, with D unresolved. The ends were cut back, 5 bases at V and 7 bases at J, with 11 bases in the middle. CDR1 is SGHVS and CDR2 is FQNEAQ in the germline V gene. The CDR3 covers 12 residues. This chain's CDR3 is CASSLNTAGYTF. The CDR3 DNA reads as TGTGCCAGCAGCCTAAACACGGCTGGCTACACCTTC.

The V gene is TRBV12-3 or TRBV12-4, the J gene TRBJ2-7; D unresolved. The CDR3 extends over 11 amino acids. V was cut by 5 bases and J by 4 bases, with 6 bases left in between. The CDR3 DNA reads TGTGCCAGCAGTCTTGGTTACGAGCAGTACTTC. Encoded protein: CASSLGYEQYF.

The chain uses TRBV28 and TRBJ1-3; 8 bases match TRBD1. The trim removed 1 base at V and 0 bases at J, leaving 11 bases unmatched. The CDR3 spans 19 residues. CDR1 is MDHEN and CDR2 is SYDVKM in the germline V gene. CDR3 nucleotides: TGTGCCAGCAGTTTATCGCCCCGATGGGGACAGGCCTCTGGAAACACCATATATTTT. The encoded protein is CASSLSPRWGQASGNTIYF.

J is TRBJ2-7 and V is TRBV7-2, with D tentatively TRBD1 or TRBD2 (5 bases each). Trimming stripped 3 bases from V and 1 base from J, with 13 bases between. The CDR3 has 15 amino acids. CDR1 is SGHTA, CDR2 FQGNSA, per germline. As DNA, the CDR3 is TGTGCCAGCAGCTTTCTAGGGGAGCTATCCTACGAGCAGTACTTC. Its translation: CASSFLGELSYEQYF.

The chain is built from TRBV7-8 and TRBJ2-1; D is undetermined. The germline V gene encodes CDR1 SGHVS and CDR2 FQNEAQ. The CDR3 runs 13 residues. V was cut by 2 bases and J by 3 bases, with 5 bases left in between. CDR3 nucleotides: TGTGCCAGCAGCTTAAATGACTACAATGAGCAGTTCTTC. This codes for CASSLNDYNEQFF.

Details on this clone: The same CDR3 arises from other DNA sequences in this sample as well. The chain combines TRBV5-1 with TRBJ1-2; 8 bases map to TRBD1. CDR1 is SGHRS, CDR2 YFSETQ, per germline. After removal of 4 bases from V and 5 bases from J, the junction contained 4 bases not matched to a gene. This CDR3 has 13 amino acids. The CDR3 reads CASSPGQDYGYTF. The CDR3 nucleotides read TGCGCCAGCAGCCCGGGACAGGATTATGGCTACACCTTC.

CDR3 bases: TGTGCCAGCAGTTTATACGGGACAGATCCCTACGAGCAGTACTTC. It specifies CASSLYGTDPYEQYF. V gene TRBV27 combines with J gene TRBJ2-7; 7 bases fit TRBD1. V was pared by 1 base and J by 2 bases, with 5 bases of the junction left unmatched. CDR1 and CDR2 from the germline V gene are MNHEY and SMNVEV (reference sequence). This CDR3 contains 15 residues.

In this sample, this clone turned up a few times. The chain combines TRBV7-6 with TRBJ1-3; D may be TRBD1 (5 bases). This CDR3 comprises 16 residues. Germline V gives CDR1 SGHVS, CDR2 FNYEAQ. Trimming pared 5 bases from V and 0 bases from J, leaving 14 bases between. The DNA for the CDR3 is TGTGCCAGCAGCGTCCTCCCGGGGGACTCTGGAAACACCATATATTTT. It is translated as CASSVLPGDSGNTIYF.

This sequence joins TRBV19 and TRBJ2-5; 9 bases fit TRBD2. The CDR3 covers 14 residues. Per germline, CDR1 LNHDA and CDR2 SQIVND (reference sequence). Unmatched junction bases numbered 6, after V lost 6 bases and J lost 4 bases. The CDR3 region is CASRTSGGRETQYF. For the CDR3, the DNA is TGTGCCAGTAGGACTAGCGGAGGTCGAGAGACCCAGTACTTC.

The chain combines TRBV9 with TRBJ2-7, with 8 bases aligning to TRBD2. CDR3 length equals 15 residues. V shed 0 bases, J shed 5 bases, and the junction held 7 bases outside the gene matches. Germline CDR1 is SGDLS and CDR2 is YYNGEE. As DNA, the CDR3 is TGTGCCAGCAGCGTAGGAACGGGAGGGCCTAACGAGCAGTACTTC. Encoded protein: CASSVGTGGPNEQYF. The complete variable domain, with remaining parts taken from reference TRBV9 and TRBJ2-7, reads DSGVTQTPKHLITATGQRVTLRCSPRSGDLSVYWYQQSLDQGLQFLIQYYNGEERAKGNILERFSAQQFPDLHSELNLSSLELGDSALYFCASSVGTGGPNEQYFGPGTRLTVT.

This rearrangement joins TRBV24-1 to TRBJ2-1; 14 bases match TRBD2. V shed 3 bases and J 12 bases; nucleotides not matched to a gene: 12. The V gene's germline CDR1 is KGHDR and CDR2 SFDVKD. The CDR3 runs to 17 residues. The CDR3 nucleotides are TGTGCCACCAGTGATCACGCCGGGACTAGCGGGAGTTCTTCGCAGTTCTTC. It encodes CATSDHAGTSGSSSQFF.

This chain links TRBV30 with TRBJ2-7, with no clear D. CDR1 is GTSNPN, CDR2 SVGIG, per germline (reference sequence). This CDR3 region has 12 residues. V was cut by 5 bases and J by 0 bases, with 8 bases left in between. CDR3 in DNA: TGTGCCTGGTCGTACCACTCCTACGAGCAGTACTTC. Its translation: CAWSYHSYEQYF.

The chain couples TRBV2 to TRBJ1-5, with no clear D. CDR3 length: 12 amino acids. Trimming cost V 8 bases and J 0 bases, with 5 bases left between them. CDR1 and CDR2 (germline): SNHLY, FYNNEI. In nucleotides, the CDR3 is TGTGCCAGCTCCCGTAGCAATCAGCCCCAGCATTTT. It encodes CASSRSNQPQHF.

The V gene is TRBV19, the J gene TRBJ1-5; D not resolved. The CDR3 length is 14 residues. The V gene's germline CDR1 is LNHDA and CDR2 SQIVND (reference sequence). Trimming removed 4 bases at V and 0 bases at J, with 7 bases between. CDR3 in amino acids: CASSNGFSNQPQHF. CDR3 bases: TGTGCCAGTAGTAACGGCTTTAGCAATCAGCCCCAGCATTTT.

The chain employs TRBV5-5 and TRBJ1-1; TRBD1 matches 8 bases. CDR1 and CDR2 from the germline V gene are SGHKS and YYEKEE (reference sequence). The J segment lost 4 bases and the V segment lost 1 base, leaving 3 bases of the junction unmatched. The CDR3 loop spans 14 amino acids. The CDR3 here is CASSLFTGGTEAFF. For the CDR3, the DNA is TGTGCCAGCAGCTTGTTTACAGGGGGCACTGAAGCTTTCTTT.

The V and J genes are TRBV18 and TRBJ1-1, with TRBD1 as a possible D gene (5 bases). Trimming removed 1 base from V and 1 base from J, with 13 bases in between. The CDR3 contains 16 residues. The germline CDR1 and CDR2 sequences are KGHSH and LQKENI. The CDR3 loop reads CASSPQAGTKNTEAFF. DNA of the CDR3: TGTGCCAGCTCACCACAGGCAGGGACCAAGAACACTGAAGCTTTCTTT.

This rearrangement joins TRBV29-1 to TRBJ1-1; perhaps TRBD1 as D (6 bases). Trimming removed 4 bases at V and 4 bases at J, with 22 bases between. Germline lookup yields CDR1 SQVTM and CDR2 ANQGSEA. CDR3 length: 16 residues. This chain's CDR3 is CSVVRGQYPAGTEAFF. The CDR3 DNA reads as TGCAGCGTTGTGAGAGGACAGTATCCGGCGGGCACTGAAGCTTTCTTT.

The chain is built from TRBV28 and TRBJ2-5; D is perhaps TRBD1 (6 bases). The germline V gene has CDR1 MDHEN and CDR2 SYDVKM. The CDR3 extends over 14 amino acids. V was shortened by 5 bases and J by 2 bases, with 12 bases between the two germline ends. CDR3 region: CASSHTGKQETQYF. As DNA, the CDR3 is TGTGCCAGCAGTCATACAGGGAAACAAGAGACCCAGTACTTC.

V and J are TRBV28 and TRBJ1-4; 10 nucleotides align to TRBD1. The CDR3 sequence is 15 residues long. CDR1 is MDHEN and CDR2 is SYDVKM in the germline V gene. V was clipped by 6 bases and J by 6 bases; unmatched bases: 7. Here the CDR3 reads CASRDSGTGDEKLFF. CDR3 sequence (DNA): TGTGCCAGCAGGGACTCCGGGACAGGGGATGAAAAACTGTTTTTT. Filled out from reference TRBV28 and TRBJ1-4, the complete variable domain reads DVKVTQSSRYLVKRTGEKVFLECVQDMDHENMFWYRQDPGLGLRLIYFSYDVKMKEKGDIPEGYSVSREKKERFSLILESASTNQTSMYLCASRDSGTGDEKLFFGSGTQLSVL.